What follows describes a single TCR beta chain. Its antigen is unidentified. Mismatch with germline at one junction end may stem from a read error. The data are from a study of vaccination and CD4 T cells after COVID-19. Whole-study context: The convalescents, six males and four females, included two who were Hispanic.

The V gene's germline CDR1 is ENHRY and CDR2 SYGVKD. The CDR3 is 18 residues long. Treatment of the sample: approximately nine-day PBMC culture with coronavirus spike peptide pools or control peptides (ViraFEST assay). The Oncomine TCR Beta short-read assay was what sequenced the DNA obtained from cultured CD4+ T cells. TCRdb itself ran the PCR reads through MiXCR, one entry per CDR3 protein. The sample shows around 13,000 distinct CDR3 sequences, about 21% of them seen only once. This receptor was taken from a human donor with COVID-19. The gene calls are TRBV10-3 and TRBJ2-3; 9 bases match TRBD2. Sequencing was carried out using cultured CD4+ T cells from blood. The CDR3 reads CAISEWGNSGGGADTQYF. CDR3 sequence (DNA): TGCGCCATCAGTGAATGGGGGAATAGCGGGGGCGGGGCAGATACGCAGTATTTT.